Below, 28 T cell receptor beta chains from the same sample are listed, as sequenced in a study of Tregs in tolerant kidney transplant recipients. The data were produced by immunoSEQ multiplex PCR, yet TCRdb's version contains in-frame clones alone and is incomplete. The data hold tens of thousands of clones, with approximately 94% observed a single time. The nonmyeloablative bone marrow transplants came from related graft donors, with transient mixed chimerism. The input for sequencing was CD4+ T cells from blood (PBMCs), taken 12 months after the transplant. These TCRs come from a human patient who received a combined kidney and bone marrow transplant. Among the T cells, some may be from the graft donor.

This sequence joins TRBV7-9 and TRBJ2-3, with 10 nucleotides matching TRBD2. After removal of 6 bases from V and 6 bases from J, the junction contained 6 bases not matched to a gene. The CDR3 spans 14 residues. Germline lookup yields CDR1 SEHNR and CDR2 FQNEAQ (reference sequence). CDR3 coding DNA: TGTGCCAGCAGTTTCAGCGGGAGGGGTGATACGCAGTATTTT. Its translation is CASSFSGRGDTQYF.

In regard to this clone: A read error may produce the germline difference seen at one junction end. The gene calls are TRBV6-5 and TRBJ1-5; no firm D call. In germline, CDR1 is MNHEY, CDR2 SVGAGI. CDR3 length: 13 residues. CDR3 nucleotide sequence: TGTGCCAGCAGTTACGATAGCAATCAGCCCCAGCACTTT. Protein sequence: CASSYDSNQPQHF.

The sample holds a few counts of this clone. This chain connects TRBV4-1 to TRBJ2-5, with 8 positions matching TRBD2. This CDR3 has 15 amino acids. The V and J ends lost 0 bases and 5 bases, in that order; junction bases with no gene match: 5. Germline V gene sequence: CDR1 MGHRA, CDR2 YSYEKL. The CDR3, as DNA: TGCGCCAGCAGCCAAGATGGGACTAGTGTGGAGACCCAGTACTTC. It encodes CASSQDGTSVETQYF.

The chain uses TRBV7-2 and TRBJ2-3; 10 nucleotides align to TRBD1. The germline V gene has CDR1 SGHTA and CDR2 FQGNSA. This CDR3 has 17 residues. V dropped 3 bases and J dropped 0; count of bases not matched to a gene: 6. The CDR3 sequence: CASSFVWGQGSTDTQYF. CDR3 bases: TGTGCCAGCAGCTTCGTTTGGGGACAGGGGAGCACAGATACGCAGTATTTT.

The rearrangement joins TRBV27 to TRBJ1-1; TRBD1 agrees at 10 bases. This CDR3 has 11 residues. Germline assignment: CDR1 MNHEY and CDR2 SMNVEV (reference sequence). V lost 5 bases, J lost 11 bases, and 2 bases stayed unmatched. CDR3 in amino acids: CASSDRGLAFF. Written as DNA, the CDR3 is TGTGCCAGCAGTGACAGGGGGCTGGCTTTCTTT.

The chain couples TRBV9 to TRBJ1-3, with 8 bases that match TRBD1. This CDR3 has 17 amino acids. Trimming at V came to 1 base and at J to 3 bases, leaving 9 bases not matched to a gene. Germline CDR1 is SGDLS and CDR2 is YYNGEE. CDR3 amino acids: CASSVLSGGAYGNTIYF. In DNA form, the CDR3 reads TGTGCCAGCAGCGTACTTTCAGGGGGCGCGTATGGAAACACCATATATTTT. Variable domain in full (rest from reference TRBV9 and TRBJ1-3): DSGVTQTPKHLITATGQRVTLRCSPRSGDLSVYWYQQSLDQGLQFLIQYYNGEERAKGNILERFSAQQFPDLHSELNLSSLELGDSALYFCASSVLSGGAYGNTIYFGEGSWLTVV.

The V gene is TRBV4-3, the J gene TRBJ1-3; D perhaps matches TRBD1 (5 bases). Germline-derived CDR1 and CDR2 are LGHNA and YSLEER. Trimming removed 0 bases at V and 3 bases at J, with 12 bases between. The CDR3 is made up of 16 amino acids. The CDR3 DNA follows: TGCGCCAGCAGCCAAGAGGCGGGGGGGGGTGGAAACACCATATATTTT. Its translation: CASSQEAGGGGNTIYF.

The CDR3 DNA reads as TGTGCCACCAGCCGGGACAGGCCCCATGGCGCTTTCTTT. Residues: CATSRDRPHGAFF. The V call is TRBV15, the J call TRBJ1-1; TRBD1 matches at 8 bases. Germline V lookup: CDR1 LNHNV, CDR2 YYDKDF (reference sequence). The trim removed 5 bases at V and 11 bases at J, leaving 10 bases unmatched. The CDR3 is 13 residues long. Full variable domain (missing parts from reference TRBV15 and TRBJ1-1): DAMVIQNPRYQVTQFGKPVTLSCSQTLNHNVMYWYQQKSSQAPKLLFHYYDKDFNNEADTPDNFQSRRPNTSFCFLDIRSPGLGDTAMYLCATSRDRPHGAFFGQGTRLTVV.

The genes are TRBV5-1 and TRBJ2-7, with D possibly matching TRBD1 (6 bases). The CDR3 has 17 residues. Germline values: CDR1 SGHRS, CDR2 YFSETQ. The germline V and J ends were trimmed by 0 bases and 3 bases, with 19 bases remaining between them. The CDR3 spells CASSLAFGTSPIYEQYF. The CDR3 bases are TGCGCCAGCAGCTTGGCCTTTGGGACATCACCCATCTACGAGCAGTACTTC.

This chain uses TRBV7-3 with TRBJ1-1; maybe TRBD1 (6 bases). The CDR3 extends over 13 amino acids. From germline, CDR1 is SGHTA and CDR2 FQGTGA. Trimming took 3 bases from V and 4 from J, leaving 9 bases between them. The CDR3 loop reads CASSFTGSTEAFF. The CDR3 DNA sequence: TGTGCCAGCAGCTTTACAGGGTCCACTGAAGCTTTCTTT. The full variable domain, in which reference TRBV7-3 and TRBJ1-1 provide the parts outside the CDR3, is GAGVSQTPSNKVTEKGKYVELRCDPISGHTALYWYRQSLGQGPEFLIYFQGTGAADDSGLPNDRFFAVRPEGSVSTLKIQRTERGDSAVYLCASSFTGSTEAFFGQGTRLTVV.

The CDR3 nucleotides are TGTGCCAGCACCCCTCATAGAAACACTGAAGCTTTCTTT. Its translation: CASTPHRNTEAFF. This sequence joins TRBV6-5 and TRBJ1-1; D is ambiguous. The CDR3 covers 13 residues. Trimming took off 7 bases at V and 2 bases at J, with 11 bases between the two ends. Germline CDR1 reads MNHEY; CDR2 reads SVGAGI.

The table lists this clone with a few counts. The V and J genes are TRBV30 and TRBJ1-2; TRBD1 agrees at 7 bases. The CDR3 has 14 amino acids. Germline V gene data show CDR1 as GTSNPN and CDR2 as SVGIG (reference sequence). V dropped 7 bases and J dropped 2; count of bases not matched to a gene: 10. The CDR3 sequence: CASSSGTVNYGYTF. The CDR3 bases are TGTGCCTCGTCCTCCGGGACAGTGAACTATGGCTACACCTTC.

The DNA of the CDR3 is TGCGCCAGCGTCAGGACAGCGAGGAACACCGGGGAGCTGTTTTTT. It specifies CASVRTARNTGELFF. The V call is TRBV10-2, the J call TRBJ2-2; a weak D match, TRBD1 (6 bases). Per germline, CDR1 WSHSY and CDR2 SAAADI. The CDR3 has 15 amino acids. The germline V and J ends were trimmed by 8 bases and 1 base, with 14 bases remaining between them.

This chain connects TRBV2 to TRBJ1-5; D gene ambiguous. Germline CDR1 reads SNHLY; CDR2 reads FYNNEI. The length of the CDR3 is 14 residues. V lost 5 bases, J lost 5 bases, and 13 bases lay in between. The CDR3, as DNA: TGTGCCAGCAGTCCGGGGTTGGGTGATCAGCCCCAGCATTTT. It encodes CASSPGLGDQPQHF.

The chain couples TRBV5-1 to TRBJ1-6, with D perhaps TRBD1 (5 bases). This CDR3 region has 15 residues. The germline CDR1 and CDR2 sequences are SGHRS and YFSETQ. V lost 0 bases to trimming and J lost 11 bases, with 15 bases between them. CDR3 amino acids: CASSLATGPMAPLHF. The CDR3 nucleotides read TGCGCCAGCAGCTTGGCCACAGGACCTATGGCACCCCTCCACTTT.

V usage is TRBV27 and J usage is TRBJ2-5; no clear D. Germline lookup yields CDR1 MNHEY and CDR2 SMNVEV (reference sequence). V was trimmed by 3 bases and J by 3 bases, leaving 11 bases between them. The CDR3 runs to 14 residues. The DNA for the CDR3 is TGTGCCAGCAGTTTTGGCGTCCTAGAAGAGACCCAGTACTTC. Protein: CASSFGVLEETQYF.

The chain recombines TRBV5-4 with TRBJ2-3; D ambiguous. The CDR3 runs 13 residues. Germline V gene data show CDR1 as SGHNT and CDR2 as YYREEE (reference sequence). V was clipped by 0 bases and J by 3 bases, with 5 bases between them. This chain's CDR3 is CASSLGATDTQYF. The CDR3 coding sequence is TGTGCCAGCAGCTTGGGGGCTACAGATACGCAGTATTTT.

The chain joins TRBV4-2 to TRBJ1-4, with D possibly matching TRBD1 (5 bases). CDR3 length equals 13 residues. The germline gives CDR1 LGHNA, CDR2 YNFKEQ. V dropped 0 bases and J dropped 12 bases, with 11 bases sitting between them. CDR3 DNA sequence: TGTGCCAGCAGCCAAGAAGGTCGGGGGGAACTGTTTTTT. Residues: CASSQEGRGELFF.

The genes are TRBV5-1 and TRBJ1-2, with no clear D. This CDR3 has 14 amino acids. The V and J ends lost 0 bases and 4 bases respectively, with 10 bases between them. Germline CDR1 reads SGHRS; CDR2 reads YFSETQ. CDR3 in DNA: TGCGCCAGCAGCTTGGGGCTCGGGTCCTATGGCTACACCTTC. This codes for CASSLGLGSYGYTF.

This clone appeared once. The chain employs TRBV6-1 and TRBJ2-3, with a tentative D call TRBD2 (5 bases). The CDR3 is made up of 12 amino acids. Trimming removed 11 bases at V and 0 bases at J, with 9 bases between. Germline CDR1 is MNHNS and CDR2 is SASEGT. CDR3 DNA sequence: TGTGCCGCCGGGGAGAGCACAGATACGCAGTATTTT. Its translation: CAAGESTDTQYF.

J is TRBJ1-3 and V is TRBV14; D not resolved. This CDR3 comprises 16 residues. In germline, CDR1 is SGHDN, CDR2 FVKESK. Trimming pared 0 bases from V and 1 base from J, leaving 10 bases between. CDR3 in DNA: TGTGCCAGCAGCCAAGATCCCCCTCGGTCTGGAAACACCATATATTTT. It is translated as CASSQDPPRSGNTIYF.

This sequence joins TRBV11-2 and TRBJ2-1; 10 nucleotides agree with TRBD1. V shed 5 bases and J 2 bases; nucleotides not matched to a gene: 6. Germline-derived CDR1 and CDR2 are SGHAT and FQNNGV. The CDR3 extends over 16 amino acids. CDR3 coding DNA: TGTGCCAGCAGCCGCGGACAGGGGGGCACCTACAATGAGCAGTTCTTC. Its translation is CASSRGQGGTYNEQFF.

This clone occurred a few times. The genes are TRBV11-3 and TRBJ1-4; 7 bases are a match to TRBD1. The V segment lost 5 bases and the J segment 11 bases; nucleotides outside the gene matches: 2. The CDR3 is 11 residues long. The germline V gene has CDR1 SGHNT and CDR2 YENEEA. The CDR3 loop is CASSLTGKLFF. The CDR3 nucleotides read TGTGCCAGCAGCCTGACAGGGAAACTGTTTTTT.

The rearrangement joins TRBV30 to TRBJ1-1; D is ambiguous. Deletions cut 0 bases from V and 1 base from J, with 6 bases between. CDR1 is GTSNPN, CDR2 SVGIG, per germline (reference sequence). The CDR3 has 13 amino acids. CDR3 in DNA: TGTGCCTGGAGTGTACTCACGAACACTGAAGCTTTCTTT. Translating gives CAWSVLTNTEAFF. The full variable domain, completed using reference TRBV30 and TRBJ1-1, is SQTIHQWPATLVQPVGSPLSLECTVEGTSNPNLYWYRQAAGRGLQLLFYSVGIGQISSEVPQNLSASRPQDRQFILSSKKLLLSDSGFYLCAWSVLTNTEAFFGQGTRLTVV.

The rearrangement links TRBV19 to TRBJ2-7; a weak D match, TRBD2 (6 bases). CDR3 size: 14 residues. Germline assignment: CDR1 LNHDA and CDR2 SQIVND (reference sequence). V lost 5 bases to trimming and J lost 0 bases, with 11 bases between them. The CDR3 coding sequence is TGTGCCAGTAGTGGGACTGCAAGCTCCTACGAGCAGTACTTC. Translation: CASSGTASSYEQYF.

V usage is TRBV6-5 and J usage is TRBJ2-1; 10 positions agree with TRBD2. This CDR3 comprises 15 residues. Germline CDR1 is MNHEY and CDR2 is SVGAGI. Trimming cost V 5 bases and J 4 bases; bases outside gene matches: 5. The CDR3 sequence: CASSLSGRRYNEQFF. The CDR3 DNA reads as TGTGCCAGCAGTCTTAGCGGGAGGCGGTACAATGAGCAGTTCTTC.

The rearrangement uses TRBV5-5 and TRBJ1-1; D not certain. Trimming shortened V by 2 bases and J by 2 bases, and 10 bases separated the two germline ends. Germline-derived CDR1 and CDR2 are SGHKS and YYEKEE (reference sequence). The CDR3 runs 14 residues. The CDR3 reads CASSFTQTNTEAFF. The CDR3 DNA sequence: TGTGCCAGCAGCTTTACCCAGACTAACACTGAAGCTTTCTTT.

About this clone itself: One end of the junction fails to match germline, which may point to a read error. The CDR3 region has the DNA TGTGCCAGCAGTTTTTTAGGGGACAGGGGCCACTTC. Translated: CASSFLGDRGHF. The chain has TRBV28 and TRBJ2-7; TRBD1 agrees at 10 bases. CDR3 length: 12 amino acids. Germline loops: CDR1 MDHEN, CDR2 SYDVKM.